This entry lists 4 T cell receptor beta chains sequenced from one sample in a study of cytomegalovirus exposure and HLA in healthy donors (dated by TCRdb to about 2017). The protocol used for the library was the immunoSEQ multiplex PCR assay. A mixture of 60 forward primers for TCR Vbeta segments and 13 reverse primers for TCR Jbeta segments was used in the multiplex PCR. The table was pulled from immuneACCESS by TCRdb, which kept in-frame rearrangements only. Such tables lose some clones; where checked, under half of the loss comes from unresolved V genes, and the rest has no known cause. The sample table records some 200,000 clones; about 79% of these occur just once. The biggest ten clones account for more than 1.5% of the sample. The material sequenced was PBMCs. The receptors here all came from a man aged 18 to 29 in good health and CMV-seronegative.

The J gene is TRBJ1-1, the V gene TRBV11-2; 7 nucleotides line up with TRBD1. V lost 1 base, J lost 1 base, and 0 bases stayed unmatched. From germline, CDR1 is SGHAT and CDR2 FQNNGV. The CDR3 has 14 residues. The CDR3 sequence: CASSLGTGNTEAFF. The CDR3 coding sequence is TGTGCCAGCAGCTTAGGGACAGGGAACACTGAAGCTTTCTTT.

This clone was recorded once. The CDR3 here is CASSLGSGGRGPGGYTF. The CDR3 nucleotides are TGTGCCAGCAGCTTAGGGTCCGGGGGCAGGGGGCCGGGGGGCTACACCTTC. The chain joins TRBV7-2 to TRBJ1-2, with TRBD1 identical over 8 bases. Germline CDR1 SGHTA, CDR2 FQGNSA. The CDR3 runs 17 residues. V shed 1 base, J shed 8 bases, and the junction held 15 bases outside the gene matches.

This sequence joins TRBV7-8 and TRBJ1-2; D call uncertain. Germline V gene data show CDR1 as SGHVS and CDR2 as FQNEAQ. Deletions cut 0 bases from V and 7 bases from J, with 15 bases between. The CDR3 contains 15 residues. The CDR3 here is CASSLAPGGSAGYTF. The CDR3 DNA follows: TGTGCCAGCAGCTTAGCACCCGGCGGCTCCGCTGGCTACACCTTC.

CDR3: CASSLSGGTEAFF. For the CDR3, the DNA is TGTGCCAGCAGTTTATCAGGGGGAACTGAAGCTTTCTTT. The chain couples TRBV6-5 to TRBJ1-1; TRBD1 matches at 7 bases. J was trimmed by 5 bases and V by 4 bases; bases with no gene match: 4. CDR3 size: 13 residues. Germline CDR1 MNHEY, CDR2 SVGAGI.